This TCR beta chain was captured by sequencing in a study of cytomegalovirus exposure and HLA in healthy donors. Study at large: Among the 350 to 400 donors who were genotyped, roughly 85% fell in the genetic ancestry cluster that is associated with self-reported Caucasian donors. Study-wide findings and caveats: A later analysis revealed that TCR association rates differed between HLA loci, peaking at DRB1 and bottoming out at HLA-C. Some highly shared sequence variants likely arose as a pipeline artifact. A missense DCLRE1C variant was associated with V- and J-gene trimming of TCR beta chains in a later analysis, and an independent cohort replicated the association.

In the case of this clone: Its antigen is undetermined.

The CDR3 spans 19 residues. J was trimmed by 1 base and V by 6 bases; bases with no gene match: 15. Germline values: CDR1 SNHLY, CDR2 FYNNEI. PCR used 60 Vbeta primers and 13 Jbeta primers. Generated by immunoSEQ multiplex PCR, the TCRdb table keeps only in-frame clones and is missing some. The table includes 180,000 or so clones, under 85% detected once. Sequencing was carried out using PBMCs. The gene calls are TRBV2 and TRBJ2-6; 7 nucleotides line up with TRBD1. The TCR originated in a human donor in good health. The CDR3 nucleotides are TGTGCCAGCAGCGCCAATACGGGACAGACTCTGTCTGGGGCCAACGTCCTGACTTTC. The encoded protein is CASSANTGQTLSGANVLTF.